The 29 T cell receptor beta chains below come from one sample, sequenced in a study of T-cell memory formation after mild COVID-19. TCRdb passed the 5' RACE reads through MiXCR, listing each CDR3 protein once. The table lists fewer than 200,000 distinct CDR3 sequences, around a fifth of them singletons. Source material: PBMCs or a T cell subset sorted from them (not recorded which). Receptors were obtained from an adult woman who had mild COVID-19 (a few samples of this study predate the infection). Cell type and time point are not known.

The CDR3 region is CASSLVDPYSGNTIYF. CDR3 in DNA: TGTGCCAGCAGCTTAGTAGATCCCTACTCTGGAAACACCATATATTTT. The chain employs TRBV7-8 and TRBJ1-3; D is unresolved. The ends were cut back, 1 base at V and 0 bases at J, with 10 bases in the middle. The CDR3 runs to 16 residues. The germline gives CDR1 SGHVS, CDR2 FQNEAQ.

This clonotype was detected only a few times. This sequence joins TRBV5-6 and TRBJ1-1, with D perhaps matching TRBD1 (6 bases). From germline, CDR1 is SGHDT and CDR2 YYEEEE. The CDR3 runs to 15 residues. Trimming stripped 2 bases from V and 5 bases from J, with 16 bases between. In nucleotides, the CDR3 is TGTGCCAGCAGCTTTCCCAGGGGCTCACCGACTGAAGCTTTCTTT. It codes for CASSFPRGSPTEAFF.

This clonotype was counted between two and nine times. The chain recombines TRBV9 with TRBJ1-6, with TRBD1 as a possible D gene (6 bases). The CDR3 consists of 14 residues. The germline V gene encodes CDR1 SGDLS and CDR2 YYNGEE. Trimming pared 3 bases from V and 7 bases from J, leaving 11 bases between. CDR3 sequence: CASSEQGWNSPLHF. In DNA, the CDR3 is TGTGCCAGCAGCGAACAGGGTTGGAATTCACCCCTCCACTTT.

This clonotype came up a few times. CDR3 in amino acids: CASSVDSAGSTGELFF. CDR3 nucleotide sequence: TGTGCCAGCAGCGTAGACAGCGCTGGTAGCACCGGGGAGCTGTTTTTT. The rearrangement joins TRBV9 to TRBJ2-2; D uncertain. Germline-derived CDR1 and CDR2 are SGDLS and YYNGEE. Deletions cut 0 bases from V and 4 bases from J, with 13 bases between. The CDR3 spans 16 residues.

V usage is TRBV7-9 and J usage is TRBJ2-7; no reliable D call. Germline V CDR1 and CDR2: SEHNR, FQNEAQ (reference sequence). The V end was cut by 5 bases, the J end by 0 bases, with 8 bases between. The CDR3 consists of 13 residues. The CDR3 nucleotides are TGTGCCAGCAGCACCCTGAGCTCCTACGAGCAGTACTTC. It specifies CASSTLSSYEQYF.

The chain carries TRBV4-1 and TRBJ1-1, with no clear D. Germline loops: CDR1 MGHRA, CDR2 YSYEKL. V shed 0 bases and J shed 4 bases, with 9 bases lying between them. The CDR3 spans 14 residues. CDR3 DNA sequence: TGCGCCAGCAGCCAAGATGGGCGGCTCACTGAAGCTTTCTTT. Translating it yields CASSQDGRLTEAFF.

This clonotype was observed once. The DNA for the CDR3 is TGCAGCGGTGGGACAGGGGAGGTCTATGAGCAGTTCTTC. Its protein is CSGGTGEVYEQFF. The rearrangement joins TRBV29-1 to TRBJ2-1, with 10 bases that match TRBD1. Per the germline V gene, CDR1 is SQVTM and CDR2 is ANQGSEA. The CDR3 spans 13 residues. Trimming at V came to 7 bases and at J to 8 bases, leaving 8 bases not matched to a gene.

This clonotype showed up just a few times. The genes are TRBV7-8 and TRBJ2-5; TRBD2 might be the D (5 bases). Germline CDR1 is SGHVS and CDR2 is FQNEAQ. The V gene lost 5 bases and the J gene lost 5 bases, with 18 bases spanning the gap. The CDR3 loop spans 15 amino acids. The CDR3: CASSPSDLLGETQYF. Here the CDR3 DNA reads TGTGCCAGCAGCCCATCGGACTTGTTAGGGGAGACCCAGTACTTC.

This clonotype was detected only a few times. V is TRBV30 and J is TRBJ2-7; TRBD1 matches at 8 bases. The CDR3 length is 14 residues. With V trimmed by 5 bases and J by 1 base, 7 bases remained unmatched. Per the germline V gene, CDR1 is GTSNPN and CDR2 is SVGIG (reference sequence). CDR3 residues: CAWATGVGSYEQYF. The CDR3, as DNA: TGTGCCTGGGCGACAGGGGTCGGTTCCTACGAGCAGTACTTC.

This sequence joins TRBV9 and TRBJ2-7; a possible D gene is TRBD2 (5 bases). This CDR3 is 14 amino acids long. Germline loops: CDR1 SGDLS, CDR2 YYNGEE. Trimming took off 6 bases at V and 4 bases at J, with 17 bases between the two ends. CDR3 sequence: CASTQGEGSYEQYF. The CDR3 region has the DNA TGTGCCAGCACCCAAGGTGAGGGATCATACGAGCAGTACTTC.

The V and J genes are TRBV5-4 and TRBJ2-7; 7 positions match TRBD1. The ends lost 3 bases at V and 5 bases at J; junction bases unmatched: 5. This CDR3 has 13 amino acids. Per the germline V gene, CDR1 is SGHNT and CDR2 is YYREEE (reference sequence). CDR3 sequence: CASSSSTGHEQYF. The DNA of the CDR3 is TGTGCCAGCAGCTCCTCGACAGGGCACGAGCAGTACTTC.

This chain links TRBV20-1 with TRBJ2-7, with 8 bases matching TRBD1. V lost 3 bases and J lost 3; bases outside the gene matches: 16. The length of the CDR3 is 17 residues. CDR1 DFQATT and CDR2 SNEGSKA come from the germline V gene (reference sequence). The CDR3 region is CSASPGQDSSLFYEQYF. The CDR3 coding sequence is TGCAGTGCTAGTCCGGGACAGGACTCCTCTCTGTTCTACGAGCAGTACTTC.

This clonotype was seen more than once but under ten times. This sequence joins TRBV4-1 and TRBJ1-2, with 8 nucleotides matching TRBD1. This CDR3 contains 14 residues. With V trimmed by 1 base and J by 7 bases, 5 bases remained unmatched. The germline V gene encodes CDR1 MGHRA and CDR2 YSYEKL. CDR3 nucleotide sequence: TGCGCCAGCAGCCAAGCAAGAACAGGGGGTGGCTACACCTTC. This gives the protein CASSQARTGGGYTF.

CDR3 protein: CASSHEPGTYEQYF. The CDR3 nucleotides read TGCGCCAGCAGCCACGAACCAGGTACCTACGAGCAGTACTTC. The rearrangement links TRBV4-1 to TRBJ2-7; D unclear. CDR1 and CDR2 (germline): MGHRA, YSYEKL. This CDR3 is 14 amino acids long. Trimming cost V 3 bases and J 2 bases, with 11 bases left between them.

The CDR3 protein is CASSVPSRNYGYTF. CDR3 bases: TGTGCCAGCAGCGTTCCTAGCAGAAACTATGGCTACACCTTC. This rearrangement joins TRBV7-9 to TRBJ1-2; D uncertain. The V end was cut by 5 bases, the J end by 2 bases, with 12 bases between. The CDR3 spans 14 residues. Germline values: CDR1 SEHNR, CDR2 FQNEAQ (reference sequence).

The table lists this clonotype with a few counts. The CDR3 sequence is CASSPGQLLYGYTF. As DNA, the CDR3 is TGTGCCAGCAGCCCCGGACAGCTTCTCTATGGCTACACCTTC. V is TRBV6-5 and J is TRBJ1-2, with D possibly TRBD1 on 6 matching bases. The CDR3 covers 14 residues. The V gene lost 6 bases and the J gene lost 4 bases, with 15 bases spanning the gap. Germline V gene data show CDR1 as MNHEY and CDR2 as SVGAGI.

J is TRBJ1-2 and V is TRBV9; no firm D call. Germline V gene sequence: CDR1 SGDLS, CDR2 YYNGEE. V was pared by 4 bases and J by 7 bases, with 11 bases between. The CDR3 is 12 residues long. The CDR3 bases are TGTGCCAGCAGCTCATATCCAAGTGGCTACACCTTC. Protein sequence: CASSSYPSGYTF.

The chain links TRBV5-4 to TRBJ1-1; TRBD1 aligns across 7 bases. CDR1 and CDR2 from the germline V gene are SGHNT and YYREEE (reference sequence). There are 14 residues in the CDR3. V dropped 3 bases and J dropped 4; count of bases not matched to a gene: 6. CDR3 in amino acids: CASSSLQGSTEAFF. Here the CDR3 DNA reads TGTGCCAGCAGCTCCTTACAGGGGAGCACTGAAGCTTTCTTT. The complete variable domain, with remaining parts taken from reference TRBV5-4 and TRBJ1-1, reads ETGVTQSPTHLIKTRGQQVTLRCSSQSGHNTVSWYQQALGQGPQFIFQYYREEENGRGNFPPRFSGLQFPNYSSELNVNALELDDSALYLCASSSLQGSTEAFFGQGTRLTVV.

The J gene is TRBJ2-1, the V gene TRBV6-2 or TRBV6-3; D not certain. There are 12 residues in the CDR3. Per germline, CDR1 MNHEY and CDR2 SVGEGT. Between the trimmed V and J ends, which lost 0 bases and 10 bases, there was a span of 7 bases. CDR3 loop: CASSYSIREQFF. The CDR3 coding sequence is TGTGCCAGCAGTTACTCCATCCGGGAGCAGTTCTTC.

The chain recombines TRBV7-9 with TRBJ1-1; a possible D gene is TRBD1 (5 bases). The germline V gene has CDR1 SEHNR and CDR2 FQNEAQ (reference sequence). Trimming took 0 bases from V and 3 from J, leaving 11 bases between them. CDR3 length: 15 amino acids. The CDR3 nucleotides are TGTGCCAGCAGCTTAGCGCTCGGGGCCGACACTGAAGCTTTCTTT. Translation gives CASSLALGADTEAFF. The variable domain in full, completed from reference TRBV7-9 and TRBJ1-1, reads DTGVSQNPRHKITKRGQNVTFRCDPISEHNRLYWYRQTLGQGPEFLTYFQNEAQLEKSRLLSDRFSAERPKGSFSTLEIQRTEQGDSAMYLCASSLALGADTEAFFGQGTRLTVV.

The table lists this clonotype with a count of one. The chain uses TRBV7-6 and TRBJ2-2; D unclear. The CDR3 has 15 residues. Trimming took off 6 bases at V and 1 base at J, with 12 bases between the two ends. CDR1 is SGHVS and CDR2 is FNYEAQ in the germline V gene. The CDR3: CASSPTTRNTGELFF. The CDR3 DNA sequence: TGTGCCAGCAGTCCGACAACAAGGAACACCGGGGAGCTGTTTTTT.

In its sample, this clonotype was seen a few times. The rearrangement joins TRBV24-1 to TRBJ2-1; no reliable D call. V was cut by 3 bases and J by 4 bases, with 12 bases left in between. Germline-derived CDR1 and CDR2 are KGHDR and SFDVKD. The CDR3 spans 15 residues. CDR3: CATSDASVAYNEQFF. Here the CDR3 DNA reads TGTGCCACCAGTGATGCATCGGTAGCTTACAATGAGCAGTTCTTC.

The sample holds a few counts of this clonotype. The chain has TRBV4-1 and TRBJ1-5; 8 nucleotides align to TRBD1. CDR3 size: 19 residues. The J segment lost 5 bases and the V segment lost 0 bases, leaving 15 bases of the junction unmatched. Germline values: CDR1 MGHRA, CDR2 YSYEKL. CDR3 loop: CASSQELSRGRGLDQPQHF. CDR3 sequence (DNA): TGCGCCAGCAGCCAAGAGCTAAGCAGGGGGCGAGGGTTGGATCAGCCCCAGCATTTT.

The V call is TRBV9, the J call TRBJ2-6; 8 bases match TRBD1. The germline gives CDR1 SGDLS, CDR2 YYNGEE. J was trimmed by 0 bases and V by 5 bases; bases with no gene match: 7. The CDR3 consists of 17 residues. CDR3 region: CASRLGQEGSGANVLTF. As DNA, the CDR3 is TGTGCCAGCAGGTTGGGACAGGAAGGCTCTGGGGCCAACGTCCTGACTTTC.

The genes are TRBV4-2 and TRBJ1-2; D possibly corresponds to TRBD1 (6 bases). Per the germline V gene, CDR1 is LGHNA and CDR2 is YNFKEQ. The V gene lost 0 bases and the J gene lost 5 bases, with 13 bases spanning the gap. This CDR3 is built from 15 residues. CDR3 in amino acids: CASSQEVQGSYGYTF. For the CDR3, the DNA is TGTGCCAGCAGCCAAGAAGTGCAGGGGTCGTATGGCTACACCTTC.

This clonotype was recorded a few times. The chain carries TRBV5-6 and TRBJ1-1; D possibly corresponds to TRBD1 (5 bases). Germline V lookup: CDR1 SGHDT, CDR2 YYEEEE. V was clipped by 0 bases and J by 0 bases, with 9 bases between them. The CDR3 runs 15 residues. The CDR3 DNA reads TGTGCCAGCAGCTTGGTAGTACAGGTGAACACTGAAGCTTTCTTT. It specifies CASSLVVQVNTEAFF. Together with reference TRBV5-6 and TRBJ1-1, the CDR3 gives the full variable domain: DAGVTQSPTHLIKTRGQQVTLRCSPKSGHDTVSWYQQALGQGPQFIFQYYEEEERQRGNFPDRFSGHQFPNYSSELNVNALLLGDSALYLCASSLVVQVNTEAFFGQGTRLTVV.

This sequence joins TRBV12-3 or TRBV12-4 and TRBJ2-5; D is unresolved. The germline V and J ends were trimmed by 3 bases and 7 bases, with 9 bases remaining between them. This CDR3 spans 12 amino acids. Written as DNA, the CDR3 is TGTGCCAGCAGTTTTATTCCCGGGACCCAGTACTTC. Protein sequence: CASSFIPGTQYF.

CDR3 sequence reads: CASSLLAGAVNEQFF. Written as DNA, the CDR3 is TGTGCCAGCAGCTTATTGGCGGGAGCGGTCAATGAGCAGTTCTTC. This sequence joins TRBV7-2 and TRBJ2-1; TRBD2 aligns across 7 bases. V lost 2 bases, J lost 6 bases, and 7 bases stayed unmatched. The length of the CDR3 is 15 residues. Germline CDR1 reads SGHTA; CDR2 reads FQGNSA.

The chain employs TRBV5-5 and TRBJ2-7; D unclear. From germline, CDR1 is SGHKS and CDR2 YYEKEE (reference sequence). This CDR3 region has 13 residues. V lost 6 bases and J 0 bases, leaving 10 bases between the germline ends. The CDR3 sequence is CASIGLSSYEQYF. The CDR3 DNA sequence: TGTGCCAGCATAGGGCTAAGCTCCTACGAGCAGTACTTC.